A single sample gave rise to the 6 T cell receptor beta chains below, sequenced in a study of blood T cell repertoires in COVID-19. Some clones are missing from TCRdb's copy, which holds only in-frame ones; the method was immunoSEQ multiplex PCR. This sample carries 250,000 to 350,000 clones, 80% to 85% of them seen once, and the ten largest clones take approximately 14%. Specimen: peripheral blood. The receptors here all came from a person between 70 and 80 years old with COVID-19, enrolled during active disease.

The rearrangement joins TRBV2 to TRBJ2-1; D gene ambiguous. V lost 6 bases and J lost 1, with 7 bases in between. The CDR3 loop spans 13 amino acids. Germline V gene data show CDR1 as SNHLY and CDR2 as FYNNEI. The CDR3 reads CASRELSYNEQFF. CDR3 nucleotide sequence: TGTGCCAGCAGGGAACTGTCCTACAATGAGCAGTTCTTC.

CDR3 coding DNA: TGTGCCAGCTCAGAATCCCGCGGCACAGGGAACTATGGCTACACCTTC. Residues: CASSESRGTGNYGYTF. The chain links TRBV18 to TRBJ1-2; TRBD1 might be the D (6 bases). Trimming pared 5 bases from V and 2 bases from J, leaving 18 bases between. CDR3 length: 16 residues. CDR1 is KGHSH, CDR2 LQKENI, per germline.

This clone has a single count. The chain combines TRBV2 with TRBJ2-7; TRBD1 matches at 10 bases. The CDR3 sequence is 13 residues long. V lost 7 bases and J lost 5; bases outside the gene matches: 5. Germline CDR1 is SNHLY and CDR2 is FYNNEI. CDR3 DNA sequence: TGTGCCAGCATAGACAGGGGGCCTAACGAGCAGTACTTC. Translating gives CASIDRGPNEQYF.

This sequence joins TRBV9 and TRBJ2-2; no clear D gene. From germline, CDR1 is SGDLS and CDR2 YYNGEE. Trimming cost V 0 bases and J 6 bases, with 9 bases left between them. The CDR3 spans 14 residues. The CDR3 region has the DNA TGTGCCAGCAGCGTAGAACTAATCCCCGGGGAGCTGTTTTTT. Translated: CASSVELIPGELFF.

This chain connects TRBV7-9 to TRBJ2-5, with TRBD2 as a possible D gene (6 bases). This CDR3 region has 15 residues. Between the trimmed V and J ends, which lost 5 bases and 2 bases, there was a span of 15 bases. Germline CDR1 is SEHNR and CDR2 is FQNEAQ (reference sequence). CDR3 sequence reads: CASSLRLATQETQYF. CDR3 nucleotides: TGTGCCAGCAGCCTAAGGCTAGCGACACAAGAGACCCAGTACTTC.

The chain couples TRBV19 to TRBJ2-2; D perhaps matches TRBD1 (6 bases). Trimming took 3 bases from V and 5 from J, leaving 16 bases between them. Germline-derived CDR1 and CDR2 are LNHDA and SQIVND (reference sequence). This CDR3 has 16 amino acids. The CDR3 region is CASSMVPGAGTGELFF. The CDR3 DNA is TGTGCCAGTAGTATGGTACCAGGGGCTGGGACCGGGGAGCTGTTTTTT.